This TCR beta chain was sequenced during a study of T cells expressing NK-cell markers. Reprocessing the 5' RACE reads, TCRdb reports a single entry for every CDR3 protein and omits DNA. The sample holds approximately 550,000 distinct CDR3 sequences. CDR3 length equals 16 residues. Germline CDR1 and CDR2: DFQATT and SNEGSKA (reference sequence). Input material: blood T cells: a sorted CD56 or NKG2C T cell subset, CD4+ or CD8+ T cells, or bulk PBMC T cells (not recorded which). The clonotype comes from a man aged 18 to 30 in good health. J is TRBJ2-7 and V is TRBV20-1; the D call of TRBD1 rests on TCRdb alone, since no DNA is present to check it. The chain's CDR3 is CSARERGTGQGNEQYF.